This T cell receptor beta chain derives from a study of blood T cell repertoires in COVID-19. Enrolment of Seattle patients took place during active infection, and they were followed longitudinally. TCRdb keeps only in-frame clones here, not all; method: immunoSEQ multiplex PCR. The repertoire holds just over 150,000 clones, with 70% to 85% as singletons. CDR3 length: 19 residues. The V gene end was trimmed by 3 bases and the J gene end by 5 bases; junction bases not matched to a gene: 13. Germline CDR1 reads KGHDR; CDR2 reads SFDVKD. V is TRBV24-1 and J is TRBJ2-3; 13 bases align to TRBD2. This TCR derives from a middle-aged woman with COVID-19, enrolled during active disease. Sequenced material: peripheral blood. The CDR3, as DNA: TGTGCCACCAGTGATCCACGGAGAGGACTAGCGGGAGCCGAAGATACGCAGTATTTT. It specifies CATSDPRRGLAGAEDTQYF.